This T cell receptor beta chain was obtained from a study of blood T cell repertoires in COVID-19. Only in-frame clones appear in the TCRdb table, and some are missing; sequencing was by immunoSEQ multiplex PCR. The sample holds 490,000 or so clones, roughly 90% seen once. Germline CDR1 and CDR2: LNHDA and SQIVND (reference sequence). The ends lost 7 bases at V and 2 bases at J; junction bases unmatched: 8. This CDR3 has 16 residues. In this sample, this clone turned up once. The source is a middle-aged woman who had recovered from COVID-19. The rearrangement uses TRBV19 and TRBJ2-1; 10 bases are a match to TRBD2. Sequencing used PBMCs or T cells enriched from blood (not recorded which). In nucleotides, the CDR3 is TGTGCCAGTACATTTTCAACTAGCGGGACCTACAATGAGCAGTTCTTC. This encodes CASTFSTSGTYNEQFF.